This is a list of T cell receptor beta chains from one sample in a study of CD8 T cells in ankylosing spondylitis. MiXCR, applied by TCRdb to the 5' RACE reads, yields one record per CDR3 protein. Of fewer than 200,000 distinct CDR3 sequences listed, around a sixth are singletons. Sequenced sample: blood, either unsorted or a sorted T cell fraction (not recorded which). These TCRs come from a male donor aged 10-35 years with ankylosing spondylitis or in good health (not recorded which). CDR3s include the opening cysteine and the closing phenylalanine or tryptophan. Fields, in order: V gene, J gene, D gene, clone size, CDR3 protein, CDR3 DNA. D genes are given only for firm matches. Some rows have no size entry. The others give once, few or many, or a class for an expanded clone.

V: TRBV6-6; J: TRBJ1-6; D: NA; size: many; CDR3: CASSHNSPLHF; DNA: TGTGCCAGCAGCCATAATTCACCCCTCCACTTT
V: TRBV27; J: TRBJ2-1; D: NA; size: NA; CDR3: CASSLSRGHWNEQFF; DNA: TGTGCCAGCAGTTTGAGTAGGGGTCATTGGAATGAGCAGTTCTTC
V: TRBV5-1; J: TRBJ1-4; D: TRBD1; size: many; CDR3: CASSARQGLDLFF; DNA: TGCGCCAGCAGCGCAAGACAGGGCTTGGACCTGTTTTTT
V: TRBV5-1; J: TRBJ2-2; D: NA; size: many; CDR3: CASSFTGDRELFF; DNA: TGCGCCAGCAGCTTTACCGGAGATAGGGAGCTGTTTTTT
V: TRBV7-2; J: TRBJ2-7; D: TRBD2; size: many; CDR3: CASSLAPSGRGYEQYF; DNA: TGTGCCAGCAGCTTAGCGCCTAGCGGGAGAGGGTACGAGCAGTACTTC
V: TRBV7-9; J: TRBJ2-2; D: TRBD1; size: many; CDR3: CASRTGTDSTGELFF; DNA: TGTGCCAGCAGGACCGGGACAGACTCCACCGGGGAGCTGTTTTTT
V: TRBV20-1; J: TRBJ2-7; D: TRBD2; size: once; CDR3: CSAREAGGTYEQYF; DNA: TGCAGTGCTAGGGAAGCGGGAGGAACATACGAGCAGTACTTC
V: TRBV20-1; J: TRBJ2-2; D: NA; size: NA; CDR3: CSARDSRGSGELFF; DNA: TGCAGTGCTAGAGATAGTAGGGGTTCCGGGGAGCTGTTTTTT
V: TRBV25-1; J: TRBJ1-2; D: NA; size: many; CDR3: CASSAGLSQGGYTF; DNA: TGTGCCAGCAGTGCGGGTCTCTCGCAAGGGGGCTACACCTTC
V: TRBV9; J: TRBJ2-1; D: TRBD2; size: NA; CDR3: CASSVARAGGPGEQFF; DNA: TGTGCCAGCAGCGTAGCTCGGGCGGGAGGTCCCGGGGAGCAGTTCTTC
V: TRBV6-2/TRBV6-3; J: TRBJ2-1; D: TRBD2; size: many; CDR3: CASSYSIAGPRYEQFF; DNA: TGTGCCAGCAGTTACTCGATAGCGGGGCCCAGGTATGAGCAGTTCTTC
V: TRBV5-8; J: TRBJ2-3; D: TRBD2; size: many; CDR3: CASSSTPGLAGTDTQYF; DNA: TGTGCCAGCAGCTCAACGCCGGGACTAGCGGGCACAGATACGCAGTATTTT
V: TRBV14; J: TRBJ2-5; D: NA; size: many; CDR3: CASSYYEEETQYF; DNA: TGTGCCAGCAGCTATTACGAGGAAGAGACCCAGTACTTC
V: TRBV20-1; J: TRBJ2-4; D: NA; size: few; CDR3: CSATSLDIQYF; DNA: TGCAGTGCCACCTCGTTGGACATTCAGTACTTC
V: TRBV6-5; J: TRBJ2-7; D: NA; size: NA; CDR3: CASSYRSPVKGLDPYEQYF; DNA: TGTGCCAGCAGTTACCGGAGCCCGGTGAAGGGACTGGACCCCTACGAGCAGTACTTC
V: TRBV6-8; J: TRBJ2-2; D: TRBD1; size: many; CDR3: CASSNPGTENTGELFF; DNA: TGTGCCAGCAGCAACCCCGGGACAGAGAACACCGGGGAGCTGTTTTTT
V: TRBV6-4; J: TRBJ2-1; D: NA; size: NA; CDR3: CASSEGAGNLMAQFF; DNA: TGTGCCAGCAGTGAAGGGGCGGGAAACTTGATGGCGCAGTTCTTC
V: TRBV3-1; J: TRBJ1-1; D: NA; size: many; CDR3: CASSQPSWRTVNTEAFF; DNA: TGTGCCAGCAGCCAACCCTCCTGGAGGACGGTGAACACTGAAGCTTTCTTT
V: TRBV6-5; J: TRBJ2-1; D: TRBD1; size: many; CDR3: CASSYQGQGNEQFF; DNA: TGTGCCAGCAGTTACCAAGGACAGGGGAATGAGCAGTTCTTC
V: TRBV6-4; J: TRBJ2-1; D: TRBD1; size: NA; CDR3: CASSEDRVIGNEQFF; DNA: TGTGCCAGCAGTGAGGACAGGGTGATCGGCAATGAGCAGTTCTTC
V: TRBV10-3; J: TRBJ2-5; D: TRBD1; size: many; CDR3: CAIRAGTGEETQYF; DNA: TGTGCCATCAGAGCCGGGACAGGGGAAGAGACCCAGTACTTC
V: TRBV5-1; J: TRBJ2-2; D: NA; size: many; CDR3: CASSLAGPDTGELFF; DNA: TGCGCCAGCAGCTTGGCGGGCCCGGACACCGGGGAGCTGTTTTTT
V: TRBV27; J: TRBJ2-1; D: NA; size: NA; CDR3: CASRHVHEQFF; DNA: TGTGCCAGTCGACACGTCCATGAGCAGTTCTTC
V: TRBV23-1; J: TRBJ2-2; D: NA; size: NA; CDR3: CASSPRGPTPGSCFF; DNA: NA
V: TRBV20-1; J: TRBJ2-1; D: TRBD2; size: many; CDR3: CSARDIGREVNEQFF; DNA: TGCAGTGCTAGAGATATCGGGCGGGAGGTCAATGAGCAGTTCTTC
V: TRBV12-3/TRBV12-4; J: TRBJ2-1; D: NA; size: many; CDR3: CASSTDLNNEQFF; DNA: TGTGCCAGCAGTACGGACTTAAACAATGAGCAGTTCTTC
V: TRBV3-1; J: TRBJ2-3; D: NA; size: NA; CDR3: CASSQETFTDTQYF; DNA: TGTGCCAGCAGCCAAGAAACCTTCACAGATACGCAGTATTTT